These 4 T cell receptor beta chains came from one sample sequenced in a study of CD8 T cells in Susac syndrome. With random hexamers, reverse transcription was performed on roughly 0.5 to 1 ug of RNA. One entry per CDR3 protein, called by TCRdb with MiXCR from the immunoSEQ multiplex PCR reads. The sample carries around 80,000 distinct CDR3 sequences, approximately 93% recorded once. The sequenced sample consisted of CD8+ T cells from PBMCs. Receptors were obtained from a human donor with Susac syndrome.

The count of this clonotype is one. The chain has TRBV27 and TRBJ2-7; 10 bases map to TRBD2. From germline, CDR1 is MNHEY and CDR2 SMNVEV (reference sequence). This CDR3 spans 14 amino acids. Unmatched junction bases numbered 2, after V lost 0 bases and J lost 6 bases. This chain's CDR3 is CASSLSRLAGEQYF. In DNA, the CDR3 is TGTGCCAGCAGTTTATCTCGACTAGCGGGCGAGCAGTACTTC.

V usage is TRBV27 and J usage is TRBJ1-5; 7 bases are a match to TRBD1. The CDR3 covers 15 residues. V shed 5 bases, J shed 3 bases, and the junction held 7 bases outside the gene matches. Germline lookup yields CDR1 MNHEY and CDR2 SMNVEV (reference sequence). CDR3 DNA sequence: TGTGCCAGCAGTCCAGGACAGGCGTTCAATCAGCCCCAGCATTTT. Protein: CASSPGQAFNQPQHF.

The chain joins TRBV9 to TRBJ2-3; D is possibly TRBD2 (6 bases). V shed 0 bases and J shed 2 bases, with 16 bases lying between them. Germline V gene sequence: CDR1 SGDLS, CDR2 YYNGEE. The CDR3 spans 17 residues. CDR3 residues: CASSVAPLAVPTDTQYF. CDR3 bases: TGTGCCAGCAGCGTAGCTCCCTTAGCGGTTCCCACAGATACGCAGTATTTT.

Only one count was recorded for this clonotype. The chain couples TRBV30 to TRBJ2-2; the D gene could be TRBD1 or TRBD2 (5 bases each). Trimming removed 3 bases at V and 3 bases at J, with 11 bases between. CDR3 length: 14 residues. CDR1 is GTSNPN, CDR2 SVGIG, per germline (reference sequence). The CDR3 reads CAWRGEKDTGELFF. In DNA form, the CDR3 reads TGTGCCTGGAGGGGGGAAAAGGACACCGGGGAGCTGTTTTTT.